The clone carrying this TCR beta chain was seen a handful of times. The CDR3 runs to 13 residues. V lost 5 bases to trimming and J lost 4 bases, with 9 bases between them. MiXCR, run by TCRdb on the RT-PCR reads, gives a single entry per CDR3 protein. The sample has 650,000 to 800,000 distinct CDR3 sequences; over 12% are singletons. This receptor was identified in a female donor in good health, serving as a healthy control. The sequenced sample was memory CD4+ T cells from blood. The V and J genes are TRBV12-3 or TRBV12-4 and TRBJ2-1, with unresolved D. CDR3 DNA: TGTGCCAGCAGTCGTCCGGCTTACAATGAGCAGTTCTTC. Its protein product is CASSRPAYNEQFF.